This T cell receptor beta chain was sequenced in a study of T cell responses to AZD1222 COVID-19 vaccine. Only in-frame clones appear in the TCRdb table, and some are missing; sequencing was by immunoSEQ multiplex PCR. The sample holds 130,000 to 150,000 clones, roughly 93% seen once. Regarding the study as a whole: Dominant at 160-218 and 743-854, vaccine-associated CD4 TCRs also spanned spike.

The junction had 2 bases not matched to a gene; V was cut back by 0 bases and J by 5 bases. The CDR3 runs 14 residues. CDR1 and CDR2 from the germline V gene are LGHDT and YNNKEL (reference sequence). Comment on this clone: Its antigen remains unidentified.

The sequencing used peripheral blood, collected after recovery from COVID-19. The sequence was obtained from an adult who had recovered from COVID-19. The chain uses TRBV3-1 (or the pseudogene TRBV3-2) and TRBJ2-5, with 8 bases that match TRBD2. CDR3 in amino acids: CASSQDGRGETQYF. The CDR3 coding sequence is TGTGCCAGCAGCCAAGACGGGAGGGGGGAGACCCAGTACTTC.